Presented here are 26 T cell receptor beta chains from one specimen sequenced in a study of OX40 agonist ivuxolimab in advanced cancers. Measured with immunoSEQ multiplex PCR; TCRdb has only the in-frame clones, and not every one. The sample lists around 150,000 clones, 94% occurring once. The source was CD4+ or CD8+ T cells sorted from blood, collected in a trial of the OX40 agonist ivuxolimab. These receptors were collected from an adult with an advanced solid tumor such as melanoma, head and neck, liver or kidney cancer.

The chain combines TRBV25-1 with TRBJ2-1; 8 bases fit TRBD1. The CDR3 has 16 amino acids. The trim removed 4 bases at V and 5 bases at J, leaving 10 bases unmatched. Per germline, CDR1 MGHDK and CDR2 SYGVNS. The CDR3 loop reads CASSGWTGSPNNEQFF. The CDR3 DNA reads TGTGCCAGCAGTGGTTGGACAGGGAGTCCTAACAATGAGCAGTTCTTC.

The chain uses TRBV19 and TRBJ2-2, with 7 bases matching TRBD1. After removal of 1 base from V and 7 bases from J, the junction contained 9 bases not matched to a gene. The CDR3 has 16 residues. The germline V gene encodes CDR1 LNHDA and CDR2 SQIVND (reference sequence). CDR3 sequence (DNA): TGTGCCAGTAGTATAGCCCGCAGGGGGATTGTCGGGGAGCTGTTTTTT. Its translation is CASSIARRGIVGELFF.

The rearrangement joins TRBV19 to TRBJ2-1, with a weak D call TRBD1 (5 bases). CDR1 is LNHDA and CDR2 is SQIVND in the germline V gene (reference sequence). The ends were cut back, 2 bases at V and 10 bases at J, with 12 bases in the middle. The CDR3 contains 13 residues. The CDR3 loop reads CASSIPQGLEQFF. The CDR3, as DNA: TGTGCCAGTAGTATACCCCAGGGCCTCGAGCAGTTCTTC.

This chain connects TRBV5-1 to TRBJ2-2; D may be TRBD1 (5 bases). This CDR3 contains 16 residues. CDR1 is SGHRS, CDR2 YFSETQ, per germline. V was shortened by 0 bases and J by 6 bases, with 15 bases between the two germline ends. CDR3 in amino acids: CASSLAPPDSAGELFF. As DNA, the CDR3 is TGCGCCAGCAGCTTGGCCCCCCCTGACAGCGCCGGGGAGCTGTTTTTT.

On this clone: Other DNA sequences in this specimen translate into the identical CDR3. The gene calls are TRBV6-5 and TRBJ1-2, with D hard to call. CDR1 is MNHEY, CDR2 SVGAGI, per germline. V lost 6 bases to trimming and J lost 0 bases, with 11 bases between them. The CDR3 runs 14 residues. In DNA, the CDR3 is TGTGCCAGCAGCCCCCGGGGAGCTAACTATGGCTACACCTTC. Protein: CASSPRGANYGYTF.

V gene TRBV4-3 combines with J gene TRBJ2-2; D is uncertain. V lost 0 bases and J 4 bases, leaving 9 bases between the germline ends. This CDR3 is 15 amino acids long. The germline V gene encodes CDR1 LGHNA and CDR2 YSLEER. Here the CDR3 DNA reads TGCGCCAGCAGCCAAGAAGGGATCGGCACCGGGGAGCTGTTTTTT. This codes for CASSQEGIGTGELFF.

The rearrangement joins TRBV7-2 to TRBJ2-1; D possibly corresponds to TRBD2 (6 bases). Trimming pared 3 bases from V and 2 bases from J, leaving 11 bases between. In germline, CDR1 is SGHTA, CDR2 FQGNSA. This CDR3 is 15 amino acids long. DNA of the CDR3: TGTGCCAGCAGCTTGGACTACGAAGCCTACAATGAGCAGTTCTTC. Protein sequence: CASSLDYEAYNEQFF.

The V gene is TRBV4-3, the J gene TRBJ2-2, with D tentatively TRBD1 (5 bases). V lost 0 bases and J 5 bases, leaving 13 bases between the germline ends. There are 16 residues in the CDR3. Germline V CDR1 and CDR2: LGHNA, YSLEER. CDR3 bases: TGCGCCAGCAGCCAAGATTCCCAGGGAAGAACCGGGGAGCTGTTTTTT. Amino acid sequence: CASSQDSQGRTGELFF.

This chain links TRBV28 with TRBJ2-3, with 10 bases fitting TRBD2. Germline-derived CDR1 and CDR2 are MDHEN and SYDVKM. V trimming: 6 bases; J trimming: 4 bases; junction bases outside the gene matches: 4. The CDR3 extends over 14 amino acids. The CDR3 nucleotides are TGTGCCAGCAGCCTAGCGGGAGCCCCAGATACGCAGTATTTT. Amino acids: CASSLAGAPDTQYF.

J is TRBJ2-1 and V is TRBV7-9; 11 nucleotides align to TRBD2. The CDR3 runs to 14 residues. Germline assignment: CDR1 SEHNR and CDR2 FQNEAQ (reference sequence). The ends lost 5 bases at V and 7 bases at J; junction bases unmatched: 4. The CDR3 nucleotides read TGTGCCAGCAGCCCTAGCGGGGGGCTTAATGAGCAGTTCTTC. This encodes CASSPSGGLNEQFF.

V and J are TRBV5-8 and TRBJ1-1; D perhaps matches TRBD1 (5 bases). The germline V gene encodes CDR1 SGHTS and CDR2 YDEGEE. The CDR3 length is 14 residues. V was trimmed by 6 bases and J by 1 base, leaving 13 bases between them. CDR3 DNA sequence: TGTGCCAGCAACCTTGGGGCCTCGAACACTGAAGCTTTCTTT. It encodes CASNLGASNTEAFF.

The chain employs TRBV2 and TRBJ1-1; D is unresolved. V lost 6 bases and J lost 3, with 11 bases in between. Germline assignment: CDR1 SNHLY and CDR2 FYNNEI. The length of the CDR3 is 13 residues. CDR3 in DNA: TGTGCCAGCAGAATCCAAGTGTACACTGAAGCTTTCTTT. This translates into CASRIQVYTEAFF.

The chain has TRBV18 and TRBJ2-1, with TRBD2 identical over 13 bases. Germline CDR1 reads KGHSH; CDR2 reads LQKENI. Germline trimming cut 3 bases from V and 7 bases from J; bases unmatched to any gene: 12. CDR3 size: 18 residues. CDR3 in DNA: TGTGCCAGCTCACCGACTAGCGGGGGGCTAGGCTCTAGGAATGAGCAGTTCTTC. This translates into CASSPTSGGLGSRNEQFF.

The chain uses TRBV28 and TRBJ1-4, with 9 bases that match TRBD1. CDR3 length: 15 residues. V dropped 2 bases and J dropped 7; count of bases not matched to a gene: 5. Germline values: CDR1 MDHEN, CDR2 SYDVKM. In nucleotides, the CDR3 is TGTGCCAGCAGTTTAGGGGGACAGGGAGGTGAAAAACTGTTTTTT. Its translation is CASSLGGQGGEKLFF.

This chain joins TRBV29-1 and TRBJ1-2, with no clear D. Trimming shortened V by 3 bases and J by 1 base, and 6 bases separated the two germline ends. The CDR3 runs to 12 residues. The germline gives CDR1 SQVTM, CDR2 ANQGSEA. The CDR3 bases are TGCAGCGTTGATTCTAGTAACTATGGCTACACCTTC. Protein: CSVDSSNYGYTF.

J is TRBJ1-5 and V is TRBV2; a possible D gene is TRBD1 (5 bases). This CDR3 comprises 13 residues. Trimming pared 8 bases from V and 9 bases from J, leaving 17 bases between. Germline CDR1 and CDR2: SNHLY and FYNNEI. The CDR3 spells CASAEGPSRPQHF. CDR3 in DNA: TGTGCCAGCGCCGAGGGACCTTCGCGGCCCCAGCATTTT.

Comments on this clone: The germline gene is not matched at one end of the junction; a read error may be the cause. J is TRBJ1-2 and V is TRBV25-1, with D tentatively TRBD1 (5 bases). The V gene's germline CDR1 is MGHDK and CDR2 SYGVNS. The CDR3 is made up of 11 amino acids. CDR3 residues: CASSDDGTANF. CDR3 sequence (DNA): TGTGCCAGCAGTGACGATGGGACGGCCAACTTC.

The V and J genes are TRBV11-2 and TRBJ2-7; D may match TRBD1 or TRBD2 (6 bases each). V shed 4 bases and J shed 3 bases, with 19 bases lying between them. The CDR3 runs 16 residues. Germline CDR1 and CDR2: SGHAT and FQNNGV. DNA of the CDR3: TGTGCCAGCAGCTCCCTTCCCCGGGGGCGCCGCTACGAGCAGTACTTC. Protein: CASSSLPRGRRYEQYF.

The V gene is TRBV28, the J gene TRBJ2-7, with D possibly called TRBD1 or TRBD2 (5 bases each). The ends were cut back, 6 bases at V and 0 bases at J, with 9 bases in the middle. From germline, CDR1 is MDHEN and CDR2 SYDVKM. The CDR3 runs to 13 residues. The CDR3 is CASRSGASYEQYF. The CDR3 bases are TGTGCCAGCAGATCCGGGGCCTCCTACGAGCAGTACTTC.

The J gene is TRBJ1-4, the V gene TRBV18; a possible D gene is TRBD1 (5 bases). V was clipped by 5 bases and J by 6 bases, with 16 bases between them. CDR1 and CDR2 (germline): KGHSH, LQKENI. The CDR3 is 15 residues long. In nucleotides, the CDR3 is TGTGCCAGCTCATCCCGGGTAGGGGAGGATGAAAAACTGTTTTTT. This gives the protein CASSSRVGEDEKLFF.

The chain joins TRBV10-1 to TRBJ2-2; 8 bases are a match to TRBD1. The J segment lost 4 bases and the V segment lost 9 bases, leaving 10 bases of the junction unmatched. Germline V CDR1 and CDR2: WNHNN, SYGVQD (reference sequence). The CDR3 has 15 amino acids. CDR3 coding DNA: TGCGCCAGTCAAGACATCACAGGGGGCACCGGGGAGCTGTTTTTT. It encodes CASQDITGGTGELFF.

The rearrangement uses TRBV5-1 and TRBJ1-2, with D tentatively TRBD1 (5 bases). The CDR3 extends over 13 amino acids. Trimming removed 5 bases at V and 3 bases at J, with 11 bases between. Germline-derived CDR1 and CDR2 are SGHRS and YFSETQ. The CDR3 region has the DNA TGCGCCAGCAGACGGACATTCCACTATGGCTACACCTTC. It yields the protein CASRRTFHYGYTF.

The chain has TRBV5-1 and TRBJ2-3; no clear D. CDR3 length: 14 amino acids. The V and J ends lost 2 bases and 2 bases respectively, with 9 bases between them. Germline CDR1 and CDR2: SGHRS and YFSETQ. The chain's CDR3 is CASSFAQDTDTQYF. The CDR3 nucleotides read TGCGCCAGCAGCTTCGCCCAAGACACAGATACGCAGTATTTT.

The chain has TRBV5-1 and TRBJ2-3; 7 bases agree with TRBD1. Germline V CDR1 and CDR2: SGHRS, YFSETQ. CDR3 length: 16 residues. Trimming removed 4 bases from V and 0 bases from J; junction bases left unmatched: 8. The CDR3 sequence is CASSPGTEFSTDTQYF. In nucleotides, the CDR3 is TGCGCCAGCAGCCCCGGGACAGAGTTTAGCACAGATACGCAGTATTTT.

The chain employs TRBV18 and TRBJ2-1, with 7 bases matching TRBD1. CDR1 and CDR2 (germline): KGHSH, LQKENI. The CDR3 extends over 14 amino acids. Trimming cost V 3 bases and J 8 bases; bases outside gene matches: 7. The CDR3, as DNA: TGTGCCAGCTCACCCCCGGCTGACAGGGATGAGCAGTTCTTC. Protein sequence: CASSPPADRDEQFF. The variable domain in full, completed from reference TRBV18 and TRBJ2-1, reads NAGVMQNPRHLVRRRGQEARLRCSPMKGHSHVYWYRQLPEEGLKFMVYLQKENIIDESGMPKERFSAEFPKEGPSILRIQQVVRGDSAAYFCASSPPADRDEQFFGPGTRLTVL.

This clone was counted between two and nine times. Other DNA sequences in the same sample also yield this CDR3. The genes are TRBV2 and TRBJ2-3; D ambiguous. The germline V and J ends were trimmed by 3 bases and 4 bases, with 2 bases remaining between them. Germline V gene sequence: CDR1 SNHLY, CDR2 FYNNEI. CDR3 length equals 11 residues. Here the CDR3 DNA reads TGTGCCAGCAGTGAGGCAGATACGCAGTATTTT. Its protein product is CASSEADTQYF.